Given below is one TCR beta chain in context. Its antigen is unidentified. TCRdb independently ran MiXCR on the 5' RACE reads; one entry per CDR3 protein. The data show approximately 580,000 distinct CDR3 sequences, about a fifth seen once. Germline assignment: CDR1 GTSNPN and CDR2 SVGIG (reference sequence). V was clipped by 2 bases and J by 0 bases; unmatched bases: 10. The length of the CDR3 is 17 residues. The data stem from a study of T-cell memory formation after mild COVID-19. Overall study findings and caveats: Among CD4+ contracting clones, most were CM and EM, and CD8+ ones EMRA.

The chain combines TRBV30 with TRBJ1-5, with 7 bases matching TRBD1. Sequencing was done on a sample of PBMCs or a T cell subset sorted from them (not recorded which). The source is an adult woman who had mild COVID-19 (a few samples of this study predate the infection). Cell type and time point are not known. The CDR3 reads CAWSTTGKANSNQPQHF. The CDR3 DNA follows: TGTGCCTGGAGTACGACAGGGAAGGCTAATAGCAATCAGCCCCAGCATTTT. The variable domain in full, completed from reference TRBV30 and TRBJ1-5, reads SQTIHQWPATLVQPVGSPLSLECTVEGTSNPNLYWYRQAAGRGLQLLFYSVGIGQISSEVPQNLSASRPQDRQFILSSKKLLLSDSGFYLCAWSTTGKANSNQPQHFGDGTRLSIL.